This is a list of T cell receptor beta chains from one sample in a study of OX40 agonist ivuxolimab in advanced cancers. The repertoire was sequenced with immunoSEQ multiplex PCR; TCRdb's copy has only in-frame clones and lacks some. The repertoire consists of some 70,000 clones, with 80% to 90% occurring once and the leading ten covering 1.1%. The sequences come from CD4+ or CD8+ T cells sorted from blood, collected in a trial of the OX40 agonist ivuxolimab. These receptors came from an adult with an advanced solid tumor such as melanoma, head and neck, liver or kidney cancer. Each CDR3 is given with its conserved first and last residue. A D gene is named only where the DNA matches it firmly. Clone size appears in some rows only: once, few, many, or a class for an expanded clone.

TRBV4-1	-	TRBJ2-2	17	few	TGCGCCAGCAGCCGAACTGGACTTGACTTGAACACCGGGGAGCTGTTTTTT	CASSRTGLDLNTGELFF
TRBV7-9	-	TRBJ1-2	17	-	TGTGCCAGCAGCTCCGGCTTCAGTCCCCGAGAGGGGTATGGCTACACCTTC	CASSSGFSPREGYGYTF
TRBV9	TRBD1	TRBJ2-1	18	-	TGTGCCAGCAGCGTAGGGAGCCCCGGACAGGGCACCTACAATGAGCAGTTCTTC	CASSVGSPGQGTYNEQFF
TRBV6-6	TRBD1	TRBJ1-2	14	-	TGTGCCAGCAGCGACCGGGACAGGGGATATGGCTACACCTTC	CASSDRDRGYGYTF
TRBV5-4	-	TRBJ2-3	17	-	TGTGCCAGCAGCTCCCGTTATGGCGGGGGCCGTGGAGATACGCAGTATTTT	CASSSRYGGGRGDTQYF
TRBV7-2	TRBD1	TRBJ1-2	15	-	TGTGCCAGCAGCCTCGCCGGACAGGCTAACTATGGCTACACCTTC	CASSLAGQANYGYTF
TRBV18	TRBD1	TRBJ1-6	14	-	TGTGCCAGCTCACCACCGGACAGGGGTTCACCCCTCCACTTT	CASSPPDRGSPLHF
TRBV7-9	TRBD1	TRBJ2-5	15	-	TGTGCCAGCAGCTTACCGGGACAGGGTACATTCACCCAGTACTTC	CASSLPGQGTFTQYF
TRBV7-2	-	TRBJ1-1	13	-	TGTGCCAGCAGCTTGGTGGTGAACACTGAAGCTTTCTTT	CASSLVVNTEAFF
TRBV13	TRBD1	TRBJ1-1	14	-	TGTGCCAGCAGCTTGGGACAGGGATACACTGAAGCTTTCTTT	CASSLGQGYTEAFF
TRBV25-1	-	TRBJ1-2	12	-	TGTGCCAGCAAAGCAGGAGACTATGGCTACACCTTC	CASKAGDYGYTF
TRBV5-1	-	TRBJ2-5	14	-	TGCGCCAGCAGCTCTCGGGGGCCCCTAGAGACCCAGTACTTC	CASSSRGPLETQYF
TRBV2	-	TRBJ1-2	16	-	TGTGCCAGCAGTGCCCCGGGGAGGGATAGGAGTCATGGCTACACCTTC	CASSAPGRDRSHGYTF
TRBV5-1	TRBD1	TRBJ1-1	14	-	TGCGCCAGCAGCTTGCAGGGGGCGAACACTGAAGCTTTCTTT	CASSLQGANTEAFF
TRBV9	-	TRBJ1-2	15	-	TGTGCCAGCACCCTGGGAGGGACGGCTGGTTATGGCTACACCTTC	CASTLGGTAGYGYTF
TRBV18	-	TRBJ1-2	17	-	TGTGCCAGCTCACTCGAATTTAGAATACAGGGCAACTATGGCTACACCTTC	CASSLEFRIQGNYGYTF
TRBV4-1	-	TRBJ2-7	15	-	TGCGCCAGCAGCCGTGGGGAGGGGGGCCGATACGAGCAGTACTTC	CASSRGEGGRYEQYF
TRBV10-3	TRBD2	TRBJ2-2	15	-	TGTGCCTCGGGACTAGCGGGGGTTAGGACCGGGGAGCTGTTTTTT	CASGLAGVRTGELFF
TRBV2	TRBD1	TRBJ2-4	14	once	TGTGCCAGCAGTAAGGGACAGGTGGGGAACATTCAGTACTTC	CASSKGQVGNIQYF
TRBV6-1	-	TRBJ2-7	12	-	TGTGCCAGCAGTGTTTCAATCTACGAGCAGTACTTC	CASSVSIYEQYF